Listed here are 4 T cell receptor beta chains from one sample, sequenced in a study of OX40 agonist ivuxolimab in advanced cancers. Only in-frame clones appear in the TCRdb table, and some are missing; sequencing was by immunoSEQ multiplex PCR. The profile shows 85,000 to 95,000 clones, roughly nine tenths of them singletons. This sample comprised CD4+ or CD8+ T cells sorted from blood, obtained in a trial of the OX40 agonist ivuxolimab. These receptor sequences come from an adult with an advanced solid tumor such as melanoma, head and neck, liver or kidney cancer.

CDR3 sequence (DNA): TGTGCAAGCGGGACCAGTAATGAAAAACTGTTTTTT. It is translated as CASGTSNEKLFF. The chain is built from TRBV28 and TRBJ1-4, with TRBD1 as a possible D gene (5 bases). CDR1 and CDR2 (germline): MDHEN, SYDVKM. The CDR3 sequence is 12 residues long. Looking up the rest from reference TRBV28 and TRBJ1-4 gives the full variable domain: DVKVTQSSRYLVKRTGEKVFLECVQDMDHENMFWYRQDPGLGLRLIYFSYDVKMKEKGDIPEGYSVSREKKERFSLILESASTNQTSMYLCASGTSNEKLFFGSGTQLSVL.

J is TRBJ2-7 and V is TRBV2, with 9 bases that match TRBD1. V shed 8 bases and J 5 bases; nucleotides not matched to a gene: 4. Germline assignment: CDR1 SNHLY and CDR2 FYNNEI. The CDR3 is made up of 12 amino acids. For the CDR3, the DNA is TGTGCCAGCGGGGACAGGGTACACGAGCAGTACTTC. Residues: CASGDRVHEQYF. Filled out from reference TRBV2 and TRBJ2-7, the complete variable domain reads EPEVTQTPSHQVTQMGQEVILRCVPISNHLYFYWYRQILGQKVEFLVSFYNNEISEKSEIFDDQFSVERPDGSNFTLKIRSTKLEDSAMYFCASGDRVHEQYFGPGTRLTVT.

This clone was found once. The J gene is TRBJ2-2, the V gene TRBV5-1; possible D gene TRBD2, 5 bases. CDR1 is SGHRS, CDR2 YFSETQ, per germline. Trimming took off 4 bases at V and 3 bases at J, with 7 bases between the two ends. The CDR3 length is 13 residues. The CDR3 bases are TGCGCCAGCAGCGGGAGTGACACCGGGGAGCTGTTTTTT. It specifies CASSGSDTGELFF.

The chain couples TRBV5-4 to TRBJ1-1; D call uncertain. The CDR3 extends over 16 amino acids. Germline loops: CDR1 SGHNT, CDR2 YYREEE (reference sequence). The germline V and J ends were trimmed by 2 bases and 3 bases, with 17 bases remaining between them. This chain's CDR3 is CASSFSAGVVDTEAFF. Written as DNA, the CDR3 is TGTGCCAGCAGCTTTTCGGCCGGGGTAGTCGACACTGAAGCTTTCTTT.